This entry lists 4 T cell receptor beta chains sequenced from one sample in a study of blood T cell repertoires in COVID-19. Only in-frame clones appear in the TCRdb table, and some are missing; sequencing was by immunoSEQ multiplex PCR. The sample holds under 250,000 clones; around 88% are singletons and the top ten take 6% to 6.5%. Material: peripheral blood. The source of these receptors is a woman aged 25 to 39 with COVID-19, enrolled during active disease.

This clone was counted between two and nine times. This chain links TRBV15 with TRBJ1-6; D gene unclear. The V end was cut by 4 bases, the J end by 5 bases, with 6 bases between. The CDR3 loop spans 13 amino acids. Germline V gene data show CDR1 as LNHNV and CDR2 as YYDKDF (reference sequence). The CDR3 loop is CATSKENNSPLHF. The DNA for the CDR3 is TGTGCCACCAGCAAGGAGAATAATTCACCCCTCCACTTT.

The V and J genes are TRBV18 and TRBJ1-5; the match to TRBD1 covers 9 bases. The CDR3 runs 16 residues. Germline V gene sequence: CDR1 KGHSH, CDR2 LQKENI. V lost 6 bases and J lost 5; bases outside the gene matches: 11. The CDR3 coding sequence is TGTGCCAGCTCTCCCGGACAGGGGAGAGGGGATCAGCCCCAGCATTTT. Its protein is CASSPGQGRGDQPQHF.

V and J are TRBV20-1 and TRBJ2-7; maybe TRBD1 (5 bases). The ends were cut back, 6 bases at V and 3 bases at J, with 9 bases in the middle. This CDR3 has 11 amino acids. The germline gives CDR1 DFQATT, CDR2 SNEGSKA (reference sequence). The CDR3 loop is CSASRGYEQYV. The CDR3 DNA sequence: TGCAGTGCAAGTAGGGGCTACGAGCAGTACGTC.

In this sample, this clone turned up once. The chain is built from TRBV7-9 and TRBJ2-3; D ambiguous. Germline V gene data show CDR1 as SEHNR and CDR2 as FQNEAQ (reference sequence). Trimming cost V 4 bases and J 13 bases, with 15 bases left between them. CDR3 length equals 12 residues. Here the CDR3 DNA reads TGTGCCAGCAGCTCTGGGCCCCTGGTGGAGTATTTT. As protein: CASSSGPLVEYF.